A selection of T cell receptor beta chains follows, all from one sample in a study of shared T cell receptors in the human thymus. Only in-frame clones appear in the TCRdb table, and some are missing; sequencing was by immunoSEQ multiplex PCR. The repertoire includes about 710,000 clones, 70% to 90% of them detected once, and roughly 0.0089% sits in the top ten. This same sample was also taken into another study, of human thymus T cells.

The sequenced sample was thymocytes. Source of these receptors: a boy under two years old with a congenital heart defect. Both conserved end residues are part of each CDR3. D genes are given only for firm matches. Only some rows state a clone size, as once, few, many or a class for expanded clones.

TRBJ1-1,TRBV4-3,.,.,TGCGCCAGCAGCCAAGGTAATGTCAGTTTAATGAACACTGAAGCTTTCTTT,CASSQGNVSLMNTEAFF
TRBJ1-2,TRBV5-4,.,.,TGTGCCAGCGACTCTCACCCAGCGGACACCTTC,CASDSHPADTF
TRBJ2-1,TRBV10-2,.,.,TGCGCCACTCGCGGGCTGCGAATCTCCTACAATGAGCAGTTCTTC,CATRGLRISYNEQFF
TRBJ2-3,TRBV4-3,TRBD2,.,TGCGCCAGCAGCCCCCATGAGGCGGGAGGTAGCACAGATACGCAGTATTTT,CASSPHEAGGSTDTQYF
TRBJ2-2,TRBV6-4,.,once,TGTGCCAGCAAAGTCCTAGCTAGCGAAACGGACGGGGAGCTGTTTTTT,CASKVLASETDGELFF
TRBJ1-1,TRBV11-2,.,once,TGTGCCAGCAGCTCCACACCAGGGAGGGGAGACACTGAAGCTTTCTTT,CASSSTPGRGDTEAFF
TRBJ1-1,TRBV4-1,.,.,TGCGCCAGCAGCCCGAGGGTCAAGGGAGTCCTGAACACTGAAGCTTTCTTT,CASSPRVKGVLNTEAFF
TRBJ1-5,TRBV15,.,.,TGTGCCACCAGCAGAGATAGCTTGGGTCGCAATCAGCCCCAGCATTTT,CATSRDSLGRNQPQHF
TRBJ2-7,TRBV28,.,.,TGTGCCAGCAGCCCTTATAGGCTAGAGTCCTACGAGCAGTACTTC,CASSPYRLESYEQYF
TRBJ2-3,TRBV5-8,TRBD2,once,TGTGCCAGCAATAGCCAGCTAGCGGGTACAGATACGCAGTATTTT,CASNSQLAGTDTQYF
TRBJ1-3,TRBV6-5,TRBD1,.,TGTGCCAGCAGTTACAGCGACAGGGCTGGAAACACCATATATTTT,CASSYSDRAGNTIYF
TRBJ1-2,TRBV29-1,TRBD1,few,TGCAGCGTTGGGGACAGGGGGCTTGGCTACACCTTC,CSVGDRGLGYTF
TRBJ1-1,TRBV5-6,.,.,TGTGCCGGCAGCTCCACGGGTAGGGGCACTGAAGCTTTCTTT,CAGSSTGRGTEAFF
TRBJ2-7,TRBV15,TRBD2,.,TGTGCCACCAGCGGGGGACTAGCGGGAGAGTCCTACGAGCAGTACTTC,CATSGGLAGESYEQYF
TRBJ1-1,TRBV4-1,.,.,TGCGCCAGCAGCCAAGGGGGCCTGGGCACTGAAGCTTTCTTT,CASSQGGLGTEAFF
TRBJ2-2,TRBV28,.,once,TGTGCCAGCAGTTCTCCACAACAGGGAAACACCGGGGAGCTGTTTTTT,CASSSPQQGNTGELFF
TRBJ1-1,TRBV6-5,.,.,TGTGCCAGCAGTTATCCGGGGGACACTGAAGCTTTCTTT,CASSYPGDTEAFF
TRBJ2-6,TRBV5-1,.,few,TGCGCCAGCAGTATTCTAAATTCCCCTGGGGCCAACGTCCTGACTTTC,CASSILNSPGANVLTF
TRBJ2-3,TRBV7-2,TRBD2,.,TGTGCCAGCAGCCCTGGGACTAGCGGGAAGGGCACAGATACGCAGTATTTT,CASSPGTSGKGTDTQYF
TRBJ1-4,TRBV10-3,.,once,TGTGCCATCAGTGGTGGCCTTTATGAAAAACTGTTTTTT,CAISGGLYEKLFF
TRBJ1-2,TRBV15,.,.,TGTGCCACCAGCAGAGATTCAGGTCCAAACTATGGCTACACCTTC,CATSRDSGPNYGYTF
TRBJ2-7,TRBV7-6,TRBD2,.,TGTGCCAGCAGCTCCTCGCGGGGCCAGCGGGAGGGCCTCAACGAGCAGTACTTC,CASSSSRGQREGLNEQYF
TRBJ2-3,TRBV2,TRBD2,.,TGTGCCGCACGGACTAGCGGGAGTGAAGATACGCAGTATTTT,CAARTSGSEDTQYF
TRBJ2-1,TRBV25-1,TRBD2,once,TGTGCCAGCAGGGAGGGGACTAGCGGGGGGAATGAGCAGTTCTTC,CASREGTSGGNEQFF
TRBJ2-5,TRBV7-2,TRBD2,.,TGTGCCAGCAGCTTAACTAGCGGACGCGAGACCCAGTACTTC,CASSLTSGRETQYF
TRBJ1-2,TRBV2,.,.,TGTGCCAGCAGCCGGACAATTACCGGGGGCTACACCTTC,CASSRTITGGYTF
TRBJ2-5,TRBV9,TRBD2,.,TGTGCCAGCAGCGTATATAATAGCGGGCAAGAGACCCAGTACTTC,CASSVYNSGQETQYF